The 9 T cell receptor beta chains given below trace back to one sample, sequenced in a study of shared clonotypes between healthy human individuals. Sequencing used immunoSEQ multiplex PCR; TCRdb keeps in-frame clones, though not all of them. Counted here are approximately 2.5 million clones, approximately 92% occurring once; the ten biggest clones make up more than 0.12%. The sample taken for sequencing was naive CD4+ T cells sorted from blood. Specified subset: CD45RA+ positively selected. The receptors originated from a young man in good health.

On this clone itself: Other DNA sequences from this sample encode an identical CDR3 as well. V and J are TRBV19 and TRBJ2-1; D remains unclear. Germline assignment: CDR1 LNHDA and CDR2 SQIVND (reference sequence). The length of the CDR3 is 11 residues. Between the trimmed V and J ends, which lost 3 bases and 6 bases, there was a span of 3 bases. DNA for the CDR3: TGTGCCAGTAGTATTCGCAATGAGCAGTTCTTC. It translates to CASSIRNEQFF.

V and J are TRBV9 and TRBJ1-4; D is undetermined. The CDR3 is 14 amino acids. CDR1 is SGDLS and CDR2 is YYNGEE in the germline V gene. Trimming left V 3 bases short and J 5 bases short, with 11 bases between. CDR3 loop: CASSAQLKNEKLFF. CDR3 DNA sequence: TGTGCCAGCAGCGCCCAGCTGAAGAATGAAAAACTGTTTTTT.

This clone was found once. V and J are TRBV28 and TRBJ1-4; TRBD1 matches at 8 bases. The CDR3 sequence is 15 residues long. The J segment lost 7 bases and the V segment lost 5 bases, leaving 9 bases of the junction unmatched. Per germline, CDR1 MDHEN and CDR2 SYDVKM. CDR3 bases: TGTGCCAGCAGTCAAACAGGGGGTAGGAGTGAAAAACTGTTTTTT. This gives the protein CASSQTGGRSEKLFF.

This chain uses TRBV6-1 with TRBJ2-3; TRBD2 aligns across 7 bases. The CDR3 contains 16 residues. Per germline, CDR1 MNHNS and CDR2 SASEGT. The V and J ends lost 1 base and 0 bases, in that order; junction bases with no gene match: 4. The CDR3 sequence is CASSEGGGFSTDTQYF. As DNA, the CDR3 is TGTGCCAGCAGTGAAGGGGGGGGATTTAGCACAGATACGCAGTATTTT.

The chain combines TRBV9 with TRBJ1-3, with D possibly being TRBD1 (5 bases). This CDR3 contains 15 residues. From germline, CDR1 is SGDLS and CDR2 YYNGEE. V lost 4 bases and J lost 0, with 11 bases in between. The CDR3: CASSPDTVSGNTIYF. The CDR3 DNA follows: TGTGCCAGCAGCCCGGACACCGTCTCTGGAAACACCATATATTTT.

The rearrangement uses TRBV5-1 and TRBJ2-7; 12 bases map to TRBD2. V was pared by 3 bases and J by 7 bases, with 8 bases of the junction left unmatched. This CDR3 is 15 amino acids long. CDR1 and CDR2 from the germline V gene are SGHRS and YFSETQ. The CDR3 sequence is CASSWVTSGSREQYF. CDR3 DNA: TGCGCCAGCAGCTGGGTGACTAGCGGGAGTAGGGAGCAGTACTTC. The full variable domain, with the rest looked up from reference TRBV5-1 and TRBJ2-7, is KAGVTQTPRYLIKTRGQQVTLSCSPISGHRSVSWYQQTPGQGLQFLFEYFSETQRNKGNFPGRFSGRQFSNSRSEMNVSTLELGDSALYLCASSWVTSGSREQYFGPGTRLTVT.

This clone appeared once. The V and J genes are TRBV18 and TRBJ1-3; D is uncertain. V lost 4 bases and J lost 0, with 13 bases in between. Germline CDR1 is KGHSH and CDR2 is LQKENI. The length of the CDR3 is 16 residues. In DNA form, the CDR3 reads TGTGCCAGCTCACTGTCCTCAGAGAGCTCTGGAAACACCATATATTTT. Amino acid sequence: CASSLSSESSGNTIYF.

The DNA for the CDR3 is TGTGCCAGCAGCCCTGGTGGGTCCCAGTACTTC. It codes for CASSPGGSQYF. V and J are TRBV11-2 and TRBJ2-5; D gene ambiguous. CDR1 is SGHAT and CDR2 is FQNNGV in the germline V gene. The CDR3 has 11 amino acids. With 5 bases removed from V and 9 bases from J, the gap between germline ends came to 10 bases.

This chain uses TRBV19 with TRBJ1-3, with D tentatively TRBD1 (6 bases). The CDR3 sequence is 21 residues long. Trimming cost V 3 bases and J 0 bases, with 27 bases left between them. Germline values: CDR1 LNHDA, CDR2 SQIVND (reference sequence). The CDR3 bases are TGTGCCAGTAGTATCCGAGCAGGCAGGCTCGGGGGCATCAGCTCTGGAAACACCATATATTTT. As protein: CASSIRAGRLGGISSGNTIYF.